The count of the clone carrying this TCR beta chain is one. Its antigen is currently unknown. Sequencing was performed with immunoSEQ multiplex PCR; in TCRdb, only in-frame clones are kept and a portion is missing. The data contain 400,000 to 450,000 clones, about 93% of them singletons. This CDR3 comprises 17 residues. V dropped 1 base and J dropped 2; count of bases not matched to a gene: 7. The V gene's germline CDR1 is SGHTS and CDR2 YDEGEE. Treatment here: 15 to 20 received Ad26.COV2.S at low or high dose, single or two shots; about 5 received placebo; per-sample allocation not given. Material that was analyzed had been drawn on day 63 after the first vaccine or placebo injection. This record belongs to a study of Ad26.COV2.S vaccination and SARS-CoV-2 variants. The wider study: The study gave Ad26.COV2.S intramuscularly, once or twice 56 days apart. General study results and limits: Recipients of vaccine and of placebo showed similar breadth of their non-spike TCR repertoires. Overall T cell responses may have been underestimated by the analyses of TCR breadth and depth.

The chain couples TRBV5-8 to TRBJ2-1; 9 positions agree with TRBD1. The TCR originated in a person between 18 and 60 years old who received the Ad26.COV2.S COVID-19 vaccine or a placebo. The specimen was peripheral blood, collected in a trial of Ad26.COV2.S vaccine versus placebo. This CDR3 is CASSLSGGTGTYNEQFF. CDR3 DNA sequence: TGTGCCAGCAGCTTGAGTGGAGGGACAGGGACCTACAATGAGCAGTTCTTC.